The rows below give T cell receptor beta chains drawn from one sample of a study of cytomegalovirus exposure and HLA in healthy donors. This table comes from immunoSEQ multiplex PCR, and its TCRdb copy is limited to in-frame clones, with some not included. The repertoire consists of about 210,000 clones, with 83% occurring once and the leading ten covering 1.7%. Sequencing input: PBMCs. Source of these receptors: a man between 40 and 49 years old in good health and CMV-seropositive. The CDR3 runs from the conserved cysteine through the conserved F or W. The D gene is left open where the match is weak. Clone size is stated in some rows and not others, as once, few, many or a class when expanded.

CDR3 length,D gene,J gene,clone size,V gene,CDR3 protein,CDR3 DNA
15,NA,TRBJ2-7,NA,TRBV5-1,CASSPGYESSYEQYF,TGCGCCAGCAGCCCGGGGTACGAGAGCTCCTACGAGCAGTACTTC
16,NA,TRBJ2-1,NA,TRBV4-2,CASSQDRGGLGNEQFF,TGTGCCAGCAGCCAAGATAGGGGGGGGCTGGGAAATGAGCAGTTCTTC
13,TRBD2,TRBJ2-4,NA,TRBV6-5,CASSYSSGLAVYF,TGTGCCAGCAGTTACTCCTCGGGACTAGCTGTCTACTTC
13,TRBD1,TRBJ1-2,NA,TRBV6-1,CASSLLRTGERTF,TGTGCCAGCAGTCTACTCCGGACAGGGGAGAGGACCTTC
14,TRBD1,TRBJ1-2,NA,TRBV7-9,CASSPRQGSYGYTF,TGTGCCAGCAGCCCAAGACAGGGAAGCTATGGCTACACCTTC
16,TRBD2,TRBJ2-2,NA,TRBV5-1,CASSLGGSSNTGELFF,TGCGCCAGCAGCTTGGGCGGGAGCTCGAACACCGGGGAGCTGTTTTTT
15,TRBD1,TRBJ2-2,NA,TRBV6-6,CASRLQGGDTGELFF,TGTGCCAGCAGGTTACAGGGGGGCGACACCGGGGAGCTGTTTTTT
12,TRBD1,TRBJ2-7,once,TRBV11-2,CASSRDRVEQYF,TGTGCCAGCAGCAGGGACAGGGTCGAGCAGTACTTC
15,TRBD1,TRBJ2-5,NA,TRBV6-6,CASSPGQGVQETQYF,TGTGCCAGCAGCCCGGGACAGGGGGTCCAAGAGACCCAGTACTTC
14,TRBD1,TRBJ1-4,NA,TRBV19,CASSRTGPNEKLFF,TGTGCCAGTAGTCGGACAGGTCCTAATGAAAAACTGTTTTTT
11,NA,TRBJ2-1,NA,TRBV5-8,CASNLHGGTLF,TGTGCCAGCAACCTTCACGGAGGCACCCTCTTC
13,NA,TRBJ1-2,once,TRBV30,CAWSVQGSYGYTF,TGTGCCTGGAGTGTTCAGGGTAGCTATGGCTACACCTTC
13,NA,TRBJ2-2,NA,TRBV6-1,CASSEVNTGELFF,TGTGCCAGCAGTGAAGTAAACACCGGGGAGCTGTTTTTT
15,TRBD2,TRBJ2-7,NA,TRBV15,CATSRTSGMPYEQYF,TGTGCCACCAGCAGGACTAGCGGGATGCCCTACGAGCAGTACTTC
16,TRBD1,TRBJ2-5,NA,TRBV19,CASSTTLMGQGETQYF,TGTGCCAGTAGTACAACCCTTATGGGACAGGGAGAGACCCAGTACTTC
13,TRBD1,TRBJ2-3,once,TRBV30,CAWNRGVSDTQYF,TGTGCCTGGAACAGGGGGGTTTCAGATACGCAGTATTTT
15,TRBD1,TRBJ1-1,NA,TRBV14,CASSLRTGRNTEAFF,TGTGCCAGCAGCCTTCGGACAGGGAGGAACACTGAAGCTTTCTTT
15,TRBD2,TRBJ2-3,few,TRBV5-4,CASSRVGREKDTQYF,TGTGCCAGCAGCCGCGTCGGGCGGGAGAAGGATACGCAGTATTTT
14,TRBD1,TRBJ2-5,NA,TRBV5-1,CASSRGQLQETQYF,TGCGCCAGCAGCAGGGGACAGCTACAAGAGACCCAGTACTTC
16,TRBD2,TRBJ2-2,once,TRBV12-5,CASGVSGRVATGELFF,TGTGCTAGTGGGGTTAGCGGGAGAGTCGCCACCGGGGAGCTGTTTTTT
14,TRBD1,TRBJ1-1,NA,TRBV6-5,CASSSPGQGDLAFF,TGTGCCAGCAGTTCCCCGGGACAGGGTGATCTGGCTTTCTTT
13,NA,TRBJ2-5,few,TRBV5-1,CASSSETAETQYF,TGCGCCAGCAGCTCGGAGACCGCGGAGACCCAGTACTTC
15,TRBD2,TRBJ2-3,NA,TRBV7-6,CASSLGTSGTDTQYF,TGTGCCAGCAGCTTGGGGACTAGCGGCACAGATACGCAGTATTTT
15,NA,TRBJ1-2,once,TRBV18,CASSPPGGQDYGYTF,TGTGCCAGCTCACCCCCGGGGGGGCAGGACTATGGCTACACCTTC
13,NA,TRBJ1-1,NA,TRBV28,CASSLQPGSGAFF,TGTGCCAGCAGTCTACAACCGGGGAGTGGAGCTTTCTTT
14,TRBD1,TRBJ1-5,NA,TRBV7-2,CASGRTGPNQPQHF,TGTGCCAGCGGGAGGACAGGGCCCAATCAGCCCCAGCATTTT
16,NA,TRBJ2-2,NA,TRBV5-1,CASSPGLVANTGELFF,TGCGCCAGCAGCCCGGGACTCGTCGCGAACACCGGGGAGCTGTTTTTT
15,NA,TRBJ2-7,NA,TRBV10-3,CAISESPTRTYEQYF,TGTGCCATCAGTGAGTCGCCCACTAGGACCTACGAGCAGTACTTC
16,NA,TRBJ1-2,once,TRBV2,CASSEARLVRNYGYTF,TGTGCCAGCAGTGAAGCGCGGTTGGTCCGAAACTATGGCTACACCTTC
15,TRBD1,TRBJ1-6,NA,TRBV28,CASSFTQGANSPLHF,TGTGCCAGCAGTTTCACACAGGGGGCCAATTCACCCCTCCACTTT
15,TRBD2,TRBJ2-7,once,TRBV13,CASSLGTSGSYEQYF,TGTGCCAGCAGCTTAGGGACTAGCGGGAGCTACGAGCAGTACTTC
17,TRBD2,TRBJ2-1,NA,TRBV6-1,CASSEFFSSGVYNEQFF,TGTGCCAGCAGTGAATTCTTCTCTAGCGGGGTTTACAATGAGCAGTTCTTC
14,NA,TRBJ2-7,NA,TRBV7-8,CASSRPWGVDEQYF,TGTGCCAGCAGCCGACCGTGGGGGGTGGACGAGCAGTACTTC
16,NA,TRBJ1-1,NA,TRBV10-3,CAISARKTGTNTEAFF,TGTGCCATCTCCGCGCGAAAGACAGGAACGAACACTGAAGCTTTCTTT
12,NA,TRBJ1-2,NA,TRBV28,CASTDGGYGYTF,TGTGCCAGCACTGACGGAGGGTATGGCTACACCTTC
16,NA,TRBJ1-5,NA,TRBV18,CASSPGGLPADQPQHF,TGTGCCAGCTCACCAGGAGGACTTCCAGCGGATCAGCCCCAGCATTTT
15,TRBD2,TRBJ2-5,NA,TRBV28,CASSWTSGSLETQYF,TGTGCCAGCAGCTGGACTAGCGGGAGCCTTGAGACCCAGTACTTC
13,NA,TRBJ2-5,NA,TRBV14,CASSATLARTQYF,TGTGCCAGCAGCGCGACACTAGCACGGACCCAGTACTTC
15,TRBD1,TRBJ1-5,NA,TRBV5-1,CASSLGQGLGQPQHF,TGCGCCAGCAGCTTGGGACAGGGTTTGGGTCAGCCCCAGCATTTT
14,NA,TRBJ2-3,NA,TRBV7-9,CASTLLSGTDTQYF,TGTGCCAGCACCCTCCTTAGCGGCACAGATACGCAGTATTTT
15,NA,TRBJ2-1,few,TRBV5-1,CASSLELGPYNEQFF,TGCGCCAGCAGCTTGGAGCTGGGGCCCTACAATGAGCAGTTCTTC
13,NA,TRBJ2-7,once,TRBV5-1,CASRREALYEQYF,TGCGCCAGCCGCAGGGAGGCCTTATACGAGCAGTACTTC
14,NA,TRBJ1-1,NA,TRBV15,CATSRPGPNTEAFF,TGTGCCACCAGCAGACCCGGTCCGAACACTGAAGCTTTCTTT
16,TRBD2,TRBJ2-3,NA,TRBV30,CAWGSGSFTSTDTQYF,TGTGCCTGGGGAAGCGGGAGTTTTACTAGCACAGATACGCAGTATTTT